Below, 19 T cell receptor beta chains from the same sample are listed, as sequenced in a study of cytomegalovirus exposure and HLA in healthy donors. The PCR contained 60 Vbeta and 13 Jbeta primers. Clones were sequenced by immunoSEQ multiplex PCR, and TCRdb holds only the in-frame ones, with some missing. The table includes 200,000 to 250,000 clones, just over 75% detected once. Sequenced input: PBMCs. The receptor set was obtained from a man younger than 30 in good health and CMV-seronegative.

The rearrangement uses TRBV7-8 and TRBJ2-7; 7 bases fit TRBD2. The trim removed 6 bases at V and 3 bases at J, leaving 11 bases unmatched. The CDR3 is 15 residues long. CDR1 and CDR2 (germline): SGHVS, FQNEAQ. CDR3 sequence reads: CASRLKAGPNYEQYF. The CDR3 DNA is TGTGCCAGCAGATTAAAAGCGGGACCGAACTACGAGCAGTACTTC.

CDR3 amino acids: CASTRLAGLTDTQYF. In DNA form, the CDR3 reads TGTGCCAGCACCAGACTAGCGGGGCTTACAGATACGCAGTATTTT. The rearrangement joins TRBV27 to TRBJ2-3, with 11 bases aligning to TRBD2. Germline V lookup: CDR1 MNHEY, CDR2 SMNVEV (reference sequence). V lost 7 bases to trimming and J lost 3 bases; unmatched junction nucleotides: 6. This CDR3 is built from 15 residues.

The table lists this clone with a few counts. V usage is TRBV13 and J usage is TRBJ2-1; possible D gene TRBD2, 5 bases. The CDR3 extends over 14 amino acids. V shed 1 base and J shed 5 bases, with 9 bases lying between them. Germline lookup yields CDR1 PRHDT and CDR2 FYEKMQ (reference sequence). The chain's CDR3 is CASSLAWRDNEQFF. DNA of the CDR3: TGTGCCAGCAGCTTAGCGTGGCGGGACAATGAGCAGTTCTTC.

The chain joins TRBV9 to TRBJ2-3; 10 nucleotides line up with TRBD2. The junction had 11 bases not matched to a gene; V was cut back by 4 bases and J by 0 bases. The CDR3 spans 18 residues. CDR1 and CDR2 from the germline V gene are SGDLS and YYNGEE. The CDR3 sequence is CASSRWGGLAMSTDTQYF. The CDR3 DNA sequence: TGTGCCAGCAGCCGATGGGGGGGACTAGCGATGAGCACAGATACGCAGTATTTT.

The V and J genes are TRBV19 and TRBJ1-5; 12 bases are shared with TRBD1. The CDR3 extends over 14 amino acids. J gave up 6 bases and V 11 bases, and 8 bases lay outside the gene matches. Germline assignment: CDR1 LNHDA and CDR2 SQIVND (reference sequence). The CDR3: CASAGTGGTQPQHF. DNA of the CDR3: TGTGCCTCCGCCGGGACAGGGGGCACTCAGCCCCAGCATTTT.

This clone was detected only a few times. The rearrangement joins TRBV30 to TRBJ2-1; 8 bases agree with TRBD2. This CDR3 is 15 amino acids long. Per germline, CDR1 GTSNPN and CDR2 SVGIG (reference sequence). Losses at the gene ends were 2 bases for V and 3 bases for J; bases not matched to a gene: 6. CDR3 in DNA: TGTGCCTGGAGTCGTGTACTAGCGGTCTACAATGAGCAGTTCTTC. It codes for CAWSRVLAVYNEQFF.

The rearrangement uses TRBV11-2 and TRBJ2-5; D is perhaps TRBD1 (6 bases). The J call may be wrong; the DNA end is better matched by TRBJ2-7. Germline CDR1 reads SGHAT; CDR2 reads FQNNGV. This CDR3 is built from 14 residues. The DNA for the CDR3 is TGTGCCAGCAGCTCGATACGCAGGGGCTACGAGCAGTACTTC. Its translation is CASSSIRRGYEQYF.

This clone occurred a few times. CDR3 in DNA: TGTGCCAGCAGCTTACCTCAGGGTAAGGAGAGCAATCAGCCCCAGCATTTT. This encodes CASSLPQGKESNQPQHF. The V gene is TRBV7-3, the J gene TRBJ1-5; D might be TRBD1 (5 bases). Between the trimmed V and J ends, which lost 2 bases and 1 base, there was a span of 15 bases. Germline V gene lookup returns CDR1 SGHTA and CDR2 FQGTGA. CDR3 length: 17 residues.

The J gene is TRBJ2-7, the V gene TRBV19, with 8 positions matching TRBD1. Germline trimming cut 5 bases from V and 7 bases from J; bases unmatched to any gene: 16. The CDR3 spans 16 residues. The germline CDR1 and CDR2 sequences are LNHDA and SQIVND (reference sequence). CDR3 sequence: CASSFRDRRLFGEQYF. DNA for the CDR3: TGTGCCAGTAGTTTCCGGGACAGGCGACTCTTTGGGGAGCAGTACTTC.

Of note for this clone: A read error may account for a junction end that differs from germline. The chain has TRBV27 and TRBJ2-6; 9 bases are a match to TRBD1. This CDR3 contains 18 residues. Germline CDR1 is MNHEY and CDR2 is SMNVEV (reference sequence). The CDR3 is CASSRRTGVDFGTNVLTF. DNA of the CDR3: TGTGCCAGCAGTCGCCGGACAGGGGTTGATTTTGGGACCAACGTCCTGACTTTC.

The chain is built from TRBV5-6 and TRBJ2-1; 7 bases align to TRBD1. This CDR3 comprises 17 residues. CDR1 and CDR2 (germline): SGHDT, YYEEEE. J was trimmed by 2 bases and V by 4 bases; bases with no gene match: 12. The CDR3 region has the DNA TGTGCCAGCAGCCCTGATTCCGGGACAGTCGCCTACAATGAGCAGTTCTTC. As protein: CASSPDSGTVAYNEQFF.

CDR3 in DNA: TGTGCCTCCGCCGGGGATCCTGGGGCCAACGTCCTGACTTTC. It yields the protein CASAGDPGANVLTF. J is TRBJ2-6 and V is TRBV7-2, with D maybe TRBD2 (5 bases). V dropped 11 bases and J dropped 2 bases, with 13 bases sitting between them. Germline values: CDR1 SGHTA, CDR2 FQGNSA. The CDR3 sequence is 14 residues long.

This clone was seen once. V is TRBV6-5 and J is TRBJ2-3; D is unclear. The length of the CDR3 is 14 residues. V lost 0 bases, J lost 4 bases, and 8 bases lay in between. Germline V gene lookup returns CDR1 MNHEY and CDR2 SVGAGI. The CDR3: CASSYSTRSDTQYF. DNA of the CDR3: TGTGCCAGCAGTTACTCGACACGGTCAGATACGCAGTATTTT.

This chain connects TRBV9 to TRBJ2-3; D may be TRBD2 (5 bases). Germline V gives CDR1 SGDLS, CDR2 YYNGEE. The CDR3 is 15 residues long. Trimming took off 3 bases at V and 3 bases at J, with 14 bases between the two ends. CDR3 in DNA: TGTGCCAGCAGCGCGAGCGGAGCTGGTACAGATACGCAGTATTTT. This gives the protein CASSASGAGTDTQYF.

Comment on this clone: In the same sample, other DNA sequences code for this CDR3. The V gene is TRBV6-1, the J gene TRBJ1-3; TRBD1 aligns across 9 bases. The ends lost 4 bases at V and 4 bases at J; junction bases unmatched: 2. The germline CDR1 and CDR2 sequences are MNHNS and SASEGT. The CDR3 has 14 residues. The CDR3 DNA sequence: TGTGCCAGCAGTGGGGGACAGGGAGGAAACACCATATATTTT. Its translation is CASSGGQGGNTIYF.

The V gene is TRBV7-6, the J gene TRBJ2-7, with D possibly matching TRBD1 (6 bases). The CDR3 loop spans 14 amino acids. From germline, CDR1 is SGHVS and CDR2 FNYEAQ. V was clipped by 4 bases and J by 1 base, with 11 bases between them. The CDR3 loop is CASSSGALSYEQYF. Written as DNA, the CDR3 is TGTGCCAGCAGCTCAGGGGCCCTGTCCTACGAGCAGTACTTC.

V gene TRBV9 combines with J gene TRBJ2-7, with 12 bases matching TRBD1. The CDR3 contains 17 residues. Germline-derived CDR1 and CDR2 are SGDLS and YYNGEE. Trimming at V came to 0 bases and at J to 5 bases, leaving 9 bases not matched to a gene. CDR3 DNA: TGTGCCAGCAGCGTAGTGGGGACAGGGGGCCCCAGCGACGAGCAGTACTTC. The encoded protein is CASSVVGTGGPSDEQYF.

V and J are TRBV19 and TRBJ1-5, with no clear D. The CDR3 contains 15 residues. Per germline, CDR1 LNHDA and CDR2 SQIVND (reference sequence). The V end was cut by 4 bases, the J end by 7 bases, with 17 bases between. The CDR3 region is CASSNPGSKRQPQHF. DNA of the CDR3: TGTGCCAGTAGTAACCCCGGGAGCAAGAGGCAGCCCCAGCATTTT.

The rearrangement uses TRBV18 and TRBJ2-1, with D uncertain. Deletions cut 3 bases from V and 2 bases from J, with 11 bases between. Germline CDR1 reads KGHSH; CDR2 reads LQKENI. The CDR3 covers 15 residues. This CDR3 reads CASSPYRATYNEQFF. In nucleotides, the CDR3 is TGTGCCAGCTCACCTTACAGAGCTACCTACAATGAGCAGTTCTTC.